This T cell receptor (beta chain) came from a study of blood T cell repertoires in COVID-19. Authors' data handling: By means of reference gene primer amplification, nucleated cell counts were estimated. Clones were sequenced by immunoSEQ multiplex PCR, and TCRdb holds only the in-frame ones, with some missing. V, J and clone size derive from that table, while D and trimming were established from the DNA sequence. The repertoire holds about 170,000 clones, around 82% seen once, with around 20% in the top ten. Germline CDR1 reads SEHNR; CDR2 reads FQNEAQ (reference sequence). This CDR3 comprises 13 residues. Deletions cut 3 bases from V and 7 bases from J, with 12 bases between.

The specimen was peripheral blood. This rearrangement joins TRBV7-9 to TRBJ1-2; D perhaps matches TRBD1 (5 bases). This receptor was taken from a woman aged 70-85 years who had recovered from COVID-19. CDR3 region: CASSFGGDSGYTF. The CDR3 DNA reads TGTGCCAGCAGCTTTGGAGGGGATAGTGGCTACACCTTC.